The 16 T cell receptor beta chains below all came from one sample that was sequenced in a study of cytomegalovirus exposure and HLA in healthy donors. PCR primers comprised 60 Vbeta and 13 Jbeta primers. TCRdb's table, derived via immunoSEQ multiplex PCR, lists solely in-frame clones and lacks some. The sample lists a few hundred thousand clones, around 79% occurring once. Sequences were obtained from PBMCs. Receptors were obtained from a girl aged 2 to 9 in good health and CMV-seronegative.

This clone was seen more than once but under ten times. The germline gene is not matched at one end of the junction; a read error may be the cause. The chain couples TRBV7-9 to TRBJ2-3, with D possibly TRBD1 on 6 matching bases. Germline CDR1 is SEHNR and CDR2 is FQNEAQ (reference sequence). The CDR3 is 13 residues long. The CDR3 reads CSSSLVRGDTQYF. CDR3 bases: TGTTCCAGCAGCTTAGTCAGGGGAGATACGCAGTATTTT.

The rearrangement uses TRBV7-9 and TRBJ2-5, with TRBD1 matching over 7 bases. The end of the DNA aligns better with TRBJ2-7, so the J call may be wrong. The CDR3 sequence is 15 residues long. CDR1 is SEHNR, CDR2 FQNEAQ, per germline (reference sequence). The CDR3 here is CASSDRPGQPYEQYF. CDR3 nucleotides: TGTGCCAGCAGCGATCGACCGGGACAGCCCTACGAGCAGTACTTC.

The chain uses TRBV19 and TRBJ1-2, with D possibly being TRBD1 (5 bases). V lost 2 bases to trimming and J lost 2 bases, with 18 bases between them. Germline lookup yields CDR1 LNHDA and CDR2 SQIVND (reference sequence). The CDR3 has 17 amino acids. CDR3 in amino acids: CASSIRFSGRANYGYTF. As DNA, the CDR3 is TGTGCCAGTAGTATACGATTCTCGGGCAGGGCAAACTATGGCTACACCTTC. The whole variable domain, filled in from reference TRBV19 and TRBJ1-2, reads DGGITQSPKYLFRKEGQNVTLSCEQNLNHDAMYWYRQDPGQGLRLIYYSQIVNDFQKGDIAEGYSVSREKKESFPLTVTSAQKNPTAFYLCASSIRFSGRANYGYTFGSGTRLTVV.

This chain links TRBV6-5 with TRBJ1-4; possible D gene TRBD1, 5 bases. Germline assignment: CDR1 MNHEY and CDR2 SVGAGI. The CDR3 runs 14 residues. Trimming stripped 5 bases from V and 5 bases from J, with 12 bases between. For the CDR3, the DNA is TGTGCCAGCAGTGGGGCAGCCGAGAATGAAAAACTGTTTTTT. Its translation: CASSGAAENEKLFF.

This clone was seen a few times. The chain couples TRBV10-3 to TRBJ2-3; no clear D gene. The CDR3 is 13 amino acids. The germline V gene encodes CDR1 ENHRY and CDR2 SYGVKD. Between the trimmed V and J ends, which lost 4 bases and 2 bases, there was a span of 7 bases. This chain's CDR3 is CAISVPFTDTQYF. The CDR3 DNA reads TGTGCCATCAGTGTCCCATTCACAGATACGCAGTATTTT.

V is TRBV27 and J is TRBJ2-7; 7 bases map to TRBD1. Trimming cost V 5 bases and J 6 bases; bases outside gene matches: 7. CDR3 length: 13 amino acids. Germline assignment: CDR1 MNHEY and CDR2 SMNVEV (reference sequence). The CDR3 loop reads CASSRDSGSEQYF. CDR3 DNA sequence: TGTGCCAGCAGTCGGGACAGCGGCTCCGAGCAGTACTTC.

This rearrangement joins TRBV15 to TRBJ1-2, with 9 bases matching TRBD1. Germline V lookup: CDR1 LNHNV, CDR2 YYDKDF (reference sequence). V was pared by 1 base and J by 1 base, with 4 bases of the junction left unmatched. This CDR3 is 16 amino acids long. The CDR3 nucleotides read TGTGCCACCAGCAGAGTCGGGACAGGGCTTAACTATGGCTACACCTTC. Translating gives CATSRVGTGLNYGYTF.

CDR3 sequence reads: CASSVSGGLAGASRGEQFF. For the CDR3, the DNA is TGTGCCAGCAGCGTAAGTGGGGGACTAGCGGGAGCCTCTCGGGGTGAGCAGTTCTTC. This chain joins TRBV9 and TRBJ2-1; the match to TRBD2 covers 14 bases. The CDR3 spans 19 residues. After removal of 1 base from V and 9 bases from J, the junction contained 15 bases not matched to a gene. Germline assignment: CDR1 SGDLS and CDR2 YYNGEE.

The chain combines TRBV18 with TRBJ2-1, with 11 bases fitting TRBD2. The CDR3 extends over 15 amino acids. V trimming: 2 bases; J trimming: 6 bases; junction bases outside the gene matches: 3. Germline CDR1 and CDR2: KGHSH and LQKENI. The CDR3 DNA follows: TGTGCCAGCTCACCAGGACTAGCGGGTTTCAATGAGCAGTTCTTC. Its translation: CASSPGLAGFNEQFF.

The chain uses TRBV6-1 and TRBJ2-2, with 12 positions matching TRBD2. The CDR3 covers 15 residues. The trim removed 8 bases at V and 6 bases at J, leaving 7 bases unmatched. Germline CDR1 reads MNHNS; CDR2 reads SASEGT. CDR3 in amino acids: CASQPSGGVSGELFF. CDR3 DNA sequence: TGTGCCAGCCAACCTAGCGGGGGGGTGTCCGGGGAGCTGTTTTTT.

J is TRBJ1-6 and V is TRBV5-4, with a tentative D call TRBD1 (6 bases). This CDR3 contains 14 residues. The V and J ends lost 6 bases and 7 bases respectively, with 14 bases between them. Germline V gene sequence: CDR1 SGHNT, CDR2 YYREEE (reference sequence). This CDR3 reads CASNRDTKNSPLHF. The CDR3, as DNA: TGTGCCAGCAACAGGGACACTAAAAATTCACCCCTCCACTTT.

V and J are TRBV29-1 and TRBJ2-1, with D possibly being TRBD1 (6 bases). Deletions cut 7 bases from V and 6 bases from J, with 13 bases between. Germline CDR1 SQVTM, CDR2 ANQGSEA. The CDR3 loop spans 12 amino acids. The CDR3 bases are TGCAGCGGATACAGGGAATCCAATGAGCAGTTCTTC. Its translation is CSGYRESNEQFF.

This sequence joins TRBV4-1 and TRBJ1-6, with 10 bases matching TRBD1. The V and J ends lost 3 bases and 6 bases, in that order; junction bases with no gene match: 2. Per germline, CDR1 MGHRA and CDR2 YSYEKL. CDR3 length equals 15 residues. The CDR3: CASSQTGGSNSPLHF. The CDR3 DNA reads as TGCGCCAGCAGCCAGACAGGGGGCAGTAATTCACCCCTCCACTTT.

The rearrangement joins TRBV7-9 to TRBJ1-1; no clear D. The germline CDR1 and CDR2 sequences are SEHNR and FQNEAQ (reference sequence). The V and J ends lost 4 bases and 1 base respectively, with 13 bases between them. This CDR3 comprises 15 residues. CDR3 loop: CASSSRTETNTEAFF. CDR3 DNA: TGTGCCAGCAGCTCACGTACAGAGACGAACACTGAAGCTTTCTTT.

V is TRBV19 and J is TRBJ2-1, with 7 bases that match TRBD2. V trimming: 7 bases; J trimming: 2 bases; junction bases outside the gene matches: 8. The CDR3 totals 15 residues. Looked up from germline, CDR1 is LNHDA and CDR2 is SQIVND (reference sequence). CDR3 sequence: CASTASGEAYNEQFF. CDR3 DNA: TGTGCCAGTACTGCGAGCGGGGAGGCCTACAATGAGCAGTTCTTC.

The V gene is TRBV25-1, the J gene TRBJ2-5, with D possibly TRBD1 on 7 matching bases. V lost 2 bases and J 2 bases, leaving 9 bases between the germline ends. This CDR3 contains 14 residues. CDR1 and CDR2 (germline): MGHDK, SYGVNS. For the CDR3, the DNA is TGTGCCAGCAGTGAAGCAGGGGGGCAAGAGACCCAGTACTTC. This translates into CASSEAGGQETQYF.